The 14 T cell receptor beta chains in this list originate from one sample, sequenced in a study of human T cells and chemical hapten exposure (dated by TCRdb to the early 2020s). Reading the label with the study, this specimen's time point is: pre-sensitization, week 0. Sample treatment or condition, as interpreted from the label and publication: therapeutic diphenylcyclopropenone sensitization with weekly scalp DPC. To prepare the library, RACE was applied. The sequencing machine was a NextSeq 500. TCRdb trimmed the raw reads at Q25, called clones with MiXCR and kept productive beta chains. Here each entry gathers all rows of one CDR3 protein and keeps the most common genes and DNA. The sample table contains roughly 110,000 distinct CDR3 sequences; only one count was recorded for 9% to 15% of them. 1.5% to 2% of the sample comes from the top ten. The starting material was whole blood, obtained in connection with sensitization to the hapten diphenylcyclopropenone (DPC). The source of these receptors is a woman in her fifties or sixties with alopecia areata. Some clones in this sample may be carry-over from other donors' samples.

There are a few counts of this clonotype. This sequence joins TRBV7-2 and TRBJ2-2, with D unclear. This CDR3 has 17 residues. CDR1 and CDR2 (germline): SGHTA, FQGNSA. Trimming removed 1 base at V and 1 base at J, with 13 bases between. The CDR3 is CASSLVATPWNTGELFF. In DNA form, the CDR3 reads TGTGCCAGCAGCTTAGTGGCGACTCCATGGAACACCGGGGAGCTGTTTTTT. Supplemented by reference TRBV7-2 and TRBJ2-2, the full variable domain reads GAGVSQSPSNKVTEKGKDVELRCDPISGHTALYWYRQSLGQGLEFLIYFQGNSAPDKSGLPSDRFSAERTGGSVSTLTIQRTQQEDSAVYLCASSLVATPWNTGELFFGEGSRLTVL.

The V gene is TRBV7-9, the J gene TRBJ2-7, with 10 bases aligning to TRBD2. Germline CDR1 and CDR2: SEHNR and FQNEAQ (reference sequence). V trimming: 5 bases; J trimming: 2 bases; junction bases outside the gene matches: 3. The CDR3 sequence is 14 residues long. This CDR3 reads CASSTGLAPYEQYF. The CDR3 DNA reads TGTGCCAGCAGCACGGGACTAGCGCCCTACGAGCAGTACTTC.

V and J are TRBV3-1 and TRBJ2-3; 10 bases line up with TRBD2. The length of the CDR3 is 15 residues. Germline CDR1 LGHDT, CDR2 YNNKEL (reference sequence). Germline trimming cut 4 bases from V and 1 base from J; bases unmatched to any gene: 2. The CDR3 is CASSLGTSGTDTQYF. Here the CDR3 DNA reads TGTGCCAGCAGCCTCGGGACTAGCGGCACAGATACGCAGTATTTT.

This clonotype was seen a handful of times. This sequence joins TRBV7-7 and TRBJ2-3, with D perhaps TRBD1 (6 bases). Looked up from germline, CDR1 is SSHAT and CDR2 is FNYEAQ (reference sequence). This CDR3 is 15 amino acids long. V gave up 5 bases and J gave up 5 bases, with 17 bases separating them. The chain's CDR3 is CASSPGHLDRDTQYF. The CDR3 DNA reads as TGTGCCAGCAGCCCGGGACATCTAGACCGAGATACGCAGTATTTT.

The chain employs TRBV20-1 and TRBJ1-6, with TRBD1 identical over 11 bases. Trimming at V came to 0 bases and at J to 5 bases, leaving 9 bases not matched to a gene. This CDR3 is 18 amino acids long. CDR1 is DFQATT, CDR2 SNEGSKA, per germline (reference sequence). DNA of the CDR3: TGCAGTGCTAGAGACCCCGGACAGGGGGCCGTGAATAATTCACCCCTCCACTTT. The encoded protein is CSARDPGQGAVNNSPLHF.

V gene TRBV3-1 combines with J gene TRBJ2-7; 7 bases align to TRBD1. Germline lookup yields CDR1 LGHDT and CDR2 YNNKEL (reference sequence). Trimming at V came to 1 base and at J to 0 bases, leaving 6 bases not matched to a gene. The CDR3 covers 16 residues. CDR3 coding DNA: TGTGCCAGCAGCCAAGGGGGTCCAGGGGGCTCCTACGAGCAGTACTTC. It yields the protein CASSQGGPGGSYEQYF.

This rearrangement joins TRBV7-9 to TRBJ1-5; TRBD1 matches 10 bases. Per germline, CDR1 SEHNR and CDR2 FQNEAQ (reference sequence). This CDR3 has 17 amino acids. V lost 1 base and J lost 3; bases outside the gene matches: 6. This CDR3 reads CASSLVPGQGHNQPQHF. CDR3 DNA: TGTGCCAGCAGCTTAGTACCGGGACAGGGGCACAATCAGCCCCAGCATTTT.

J is TRBJ1-1 and V is TRBV10-3, with D possibly being TRBD1 (5 bases). Germline CDR1 ENHRY, CDR2 SYGVKD. The CDR3 spans 12 residues. Trimming left V 6 bases short and J 0 bases short, with 5 bases between. The CDR3 nucleotides are TGTGCCATCAGGGGGGTGAACACTGAAGCTTTCTTT. Protein sequence: CAIRGVNTEAFF.

A few counts support this clonotype. The J gene is TRBJ1-3, the V gene TRBV28, with D maybe TRBD1 (6 bases). Trimming stripped 1 base from V and 0 bases from J, with 13 bases between. The CDR3 is 17 residues long. In germline, CDR1 is MDHEN, CDR2 SYDVKM. The CDR3 coding sequence is TGTGCCAGCAGTTTATTCGCCACAGGGAGCTCTGGAAACACCATATATTTT. Protein: CASSLFATGSSGNTIYF.

This clonotype has more than one count but fewer than ten. V gene TRBV7-9 combines with J gene TRBJ1-4, with unresolved D. The ends were cut back, 2 bases at V and 5 bases at J, with 21 bases in the middle. Per germline, CDR1 SEHNR and CDR2 FQNEAQ (reference sequence). The CDR3 extends over 18 amino acids. CDR3 DNA: TGTGCCAGCAGCTTATATGGGATACGAGGTGAACCCAATGAAAAACTGTTTTTT. It is translated as CASSLYGIRGEPNEKLFF.

This clonotype was counted at least ten times. The chain links TRBV3-1 to TRBJ2-7; 10 nucleotides agree with TRBD2. CDR3 length: 12 amino acids. J gave up 6 bases and V 5 bases, and 1 base lay outside the gene matches. In germline, CDR1 is LGHDT, CDR2 YNNKEL (reference sequence). CDR3 protein: CASSVAGGEQYF. The CDR3 coding sequence is TGTGCCAGCAGCGTAGCGGGAGGCGAGCAGTACTTC.

This clonotype was observed many times. The gene calls are TRBV28 and TRBJ1-2, with D maybe TRBD1 (6 bases). The V and J ends lost 3 bases and 2 bases respectively, with 10 bases between them. CDR3 length: 14 residues. Per the germline V gene, CDR1 is MDHEN and CDR2 is SYDVKM. CDR3 nucleotides: TGTGCCAGCAGTTTTAAGGACAGAAACTATGGCTACACCTTC. This sequence encodes CASSFKDRNYGYTF.

This clonotype was seen a few times. The V and J genes are TRBV5-1 and TRBJ1-1; D is unclear. The germline gives CDR1 SGHRS, CDR2 YFSETQ. The V and J ends lost 4 bases and 1 base respectively, with 14 bases between them. The CDR3 extends over 15 amino acids. CDR3 protein: CASSHRTAGNTEAFF. The CDR3 coding sequence is TGCGCCAGCAGCCATCGGACCGCAGGGAACACTGAAGCTTTCTTT.

This chain uses TRBV7-2 with TRBJ1-5, with D hard to call. The V and J ends lost 3 bases and 5 bases respectively, with 11 bases between them. Looked up from germline, CDR1 is SGHTA and CDR2 is FQGNSA. This CDR3 contains 14 residues. The CDR3 spells CASSLEYTYQPQHF. The DNA of the CDR3 is TGTGCCAGCAGCTTGGAGTACACCTATCAGCCCCAGCATTTT.